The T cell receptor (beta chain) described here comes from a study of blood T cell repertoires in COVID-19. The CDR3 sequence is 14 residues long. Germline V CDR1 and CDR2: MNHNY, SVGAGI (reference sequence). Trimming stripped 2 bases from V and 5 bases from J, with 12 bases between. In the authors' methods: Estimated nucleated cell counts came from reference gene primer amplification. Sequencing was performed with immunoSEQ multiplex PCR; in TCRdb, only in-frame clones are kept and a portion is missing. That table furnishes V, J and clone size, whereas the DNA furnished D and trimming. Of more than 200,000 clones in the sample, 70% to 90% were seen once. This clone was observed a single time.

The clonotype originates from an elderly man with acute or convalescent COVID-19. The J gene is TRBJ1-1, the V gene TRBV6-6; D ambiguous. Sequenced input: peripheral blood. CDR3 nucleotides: TGTGCCAGCAGTTACGAGGGCGTACGTACTGAAGCTTTCTTT. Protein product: CASSYEGVRTEAFF.